This paragraph covers one T cell receptor beta chain sequence. The antigen is not known. The record originates from a study of T cell responses to AZD1222 COVID-19 vaccine. Study conclusions and caveats: Regions left unmutated in variants are reportedly the target of nearly half of spike-specific TCRs. With dominance at 160-218 and 743-854, vaccine-associated CD4 TCRs spanned spike.

Repertoires were generated with immunoSEQ multiplex PCR, while TCRdb's copy carries only in-frame clones and drops some. The repertoire includes approximately 150,000 clones, under 95% of them detected once, and around 4% sits in the top ten. The source is an adult in good health. The sample was peripheral blood, taken on day 0 of AZD1222 vaccination.

The chain's CDR3 is CASKFFRDSNQPQHF. In DNA, the CDR3 is TGTGCCAGTAAGTTCTTCAGGGATAGCAATCAGCCCCAGCATTTT. The V and J genes are TRBV19 and TRBJ1-5; D perhaps matches TRBD1 (5 bases). The CDR3 extends over 15 amino acids. Per the germline V gene, CDR1 is LNHDA and CDR2 is SQIVND (reference sequence). Trimming removed 7 bases from V and 0 bases from J, with 13 bases in between.